This T cell receptor beta chain was captured in a study of CD8 T cells in ankylosing spondylitis. This CDR3 comprises 14 residues. CDR1 and CDR2 (germline): DFQATT, SNEGSKA (reference sequence). The ends were cut back, 5 bases at V and 1 base at J, with 14 bases in the middle. Libraries of TCR beta came from quantitative 5'-RACE with molecular barcodes. TCRdb re-analysed the 5' RACE reads in MiXCR, keeping a single row per CDR3 protein. The table shows hundreds of thousands of distinct CDR3 sequences, with more than 25% occurring only once. Whole-study findings and limits: The disease-linked clones had a CD8+ phenotype and low blood frequencies.

As to this clonotype: Its specificity is unknown.

This clonotype was sampled from a male donor with ankylosing spondylitis or in good health (not recorded which). The material sequenced was blood, either unsorted or a sorted T cell fraction (not recorded which). The rearrangement joins TRBV20-1 to TRBJ1-2; D may be TRBD1 (6 bases). CDR3 region: CSAVQTGLNYGYTF. CDR3 bases: TGCAGTGCTGTCCAGACAGGACTTAACTATGGCTACACCTTC.